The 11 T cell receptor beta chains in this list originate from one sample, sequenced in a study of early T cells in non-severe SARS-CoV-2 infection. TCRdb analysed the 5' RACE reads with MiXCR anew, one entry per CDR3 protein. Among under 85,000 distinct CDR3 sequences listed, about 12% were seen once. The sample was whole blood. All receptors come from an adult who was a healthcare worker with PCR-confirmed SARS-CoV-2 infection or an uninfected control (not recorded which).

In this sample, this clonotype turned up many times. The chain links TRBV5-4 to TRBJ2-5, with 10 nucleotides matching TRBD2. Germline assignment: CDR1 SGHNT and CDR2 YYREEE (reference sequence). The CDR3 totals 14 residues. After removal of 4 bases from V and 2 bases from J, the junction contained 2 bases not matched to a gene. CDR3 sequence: CASSRTSGQETQYF. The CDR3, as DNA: TGTGCCAGCAGCAGGACTAGCGGACAAGAGACCCAGTACTTC.

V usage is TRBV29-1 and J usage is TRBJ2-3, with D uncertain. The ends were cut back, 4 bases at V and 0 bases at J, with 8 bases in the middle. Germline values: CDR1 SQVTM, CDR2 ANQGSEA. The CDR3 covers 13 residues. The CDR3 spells CSVATLSTDTQYF. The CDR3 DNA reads TGCAGCGTTGCGACACTGAGCACAGATACGCAGTATTTT.

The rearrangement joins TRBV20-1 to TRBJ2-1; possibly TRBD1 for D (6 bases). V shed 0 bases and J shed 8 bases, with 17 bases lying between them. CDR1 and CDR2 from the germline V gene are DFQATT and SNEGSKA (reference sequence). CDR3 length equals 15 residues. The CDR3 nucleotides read TGCAGTGCTAGAGACCCCGAGGCAGGGGTCCATGAGCAGTTCTTC. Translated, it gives CSARDPEAGVHEQFF.

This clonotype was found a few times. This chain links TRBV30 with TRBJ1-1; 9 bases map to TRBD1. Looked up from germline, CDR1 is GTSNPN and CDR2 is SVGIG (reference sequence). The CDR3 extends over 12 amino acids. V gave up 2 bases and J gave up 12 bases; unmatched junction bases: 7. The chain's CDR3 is CAWSYGTGNPFF. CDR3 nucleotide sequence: TGTGCCTGGAGTTATGGGACAGGGAACCCTTTCTTT.

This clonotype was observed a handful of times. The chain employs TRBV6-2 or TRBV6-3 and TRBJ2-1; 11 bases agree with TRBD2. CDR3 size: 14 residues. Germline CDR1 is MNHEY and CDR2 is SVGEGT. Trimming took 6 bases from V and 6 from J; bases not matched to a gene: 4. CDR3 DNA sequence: TGTGCCAGCAGAGGACTAGCGGGTACCAATGAGCAGTTCTTC. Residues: CASRGLAGTNEQFF.

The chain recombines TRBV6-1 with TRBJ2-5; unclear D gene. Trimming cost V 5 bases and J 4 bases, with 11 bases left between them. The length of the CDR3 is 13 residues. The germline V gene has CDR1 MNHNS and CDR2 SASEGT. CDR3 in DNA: TGTGCCAGCAGTACAATGTCACTAGAGACCCAGTACTTC. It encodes CASSTMSLETQYF.

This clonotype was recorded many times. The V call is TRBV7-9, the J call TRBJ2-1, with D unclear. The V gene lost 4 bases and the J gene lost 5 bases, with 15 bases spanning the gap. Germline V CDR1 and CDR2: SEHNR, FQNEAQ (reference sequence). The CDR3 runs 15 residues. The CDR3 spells CASSSHRKTNNEQFF. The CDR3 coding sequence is TGTGCCAGCAGCTCCCACCGAAAAACTAACAATGAGCAGTTCTTC.

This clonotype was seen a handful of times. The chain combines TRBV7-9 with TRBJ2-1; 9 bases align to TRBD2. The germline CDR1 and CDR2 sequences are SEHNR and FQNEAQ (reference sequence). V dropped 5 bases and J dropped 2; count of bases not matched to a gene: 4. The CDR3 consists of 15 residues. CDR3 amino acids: CASSQAGGAYNEQFF. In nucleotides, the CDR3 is TGTGCCAGCAGCCAGGCGGGAGGGGCCTACAATGAGCAGTTCTTC. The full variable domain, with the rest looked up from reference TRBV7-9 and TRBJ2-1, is DTGVSQNPRHKITKRGQNVTFRCDPISEHNRLYWYRQTLGQGPEFLTYFQNEAQLEKSRLLSDRFSAERPKGSFSTLEIQRTEQGDSAMYLCASSQAGGAYNEQFFGPGTRLTVL.

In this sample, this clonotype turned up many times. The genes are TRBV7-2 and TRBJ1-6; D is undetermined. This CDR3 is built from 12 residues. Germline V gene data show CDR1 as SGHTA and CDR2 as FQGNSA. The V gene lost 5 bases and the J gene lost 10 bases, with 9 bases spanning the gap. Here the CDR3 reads CASSQLNSPLHF. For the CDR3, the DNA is TGTGCCAGCAGCCAATTAAACTCACCCCTCCACTTT.

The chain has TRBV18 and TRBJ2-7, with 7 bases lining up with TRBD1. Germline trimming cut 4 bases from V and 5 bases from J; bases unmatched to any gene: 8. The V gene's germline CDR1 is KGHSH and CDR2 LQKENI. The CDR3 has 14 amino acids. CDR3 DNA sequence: TGTGCCAGCTCACGAGACAGGGACAACCACGAGCAGTACTTC. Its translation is CASSRDRDNHEQYF.

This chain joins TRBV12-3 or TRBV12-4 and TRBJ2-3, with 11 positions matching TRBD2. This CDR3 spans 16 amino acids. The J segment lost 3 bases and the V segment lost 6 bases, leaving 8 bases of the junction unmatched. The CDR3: CASSRGLAGITDTQYF. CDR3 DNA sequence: TGTGCCAGCAGCCGAGGACTAGCGGGCATAACAGATACGCAGTATTTT.